Following are 22 T cell receptor beta chains from one sample sequenced in a study of blood T cell repertoires in COVID-19. The table came from immunoSEQ multiplex PCR; TCRdb's copy has only in-frame clones and leaves some out. The sample yields under 300,000 clones, around 84% seen once. The specimen sequenced was peripheral blood. All receptors come from a human donor with COVID-19, enrolled during active disease. The donor label of this sample is uncertain.

This chain uses TRBV20-1 with TRBJ2-5; D not certain. Germline V gene data show CDR1 as DFQATT and CDR2 as SNEGSKA (reference sequence). CDR3 size: 11 residues. Trimming left V 0 bases short and J 5 bases short, with 4 bases between. The CDR3 DNA is TGCAGTGCTAGAGATCATGAGACCCAGTACTTC. It is translated as CSARDHETQYF.

The rearrangement joins TRBV5-1 to TRBJ2-7; 7 bases are shared with TRBD1. V dropped 4 bases and J dropped 2; count of bases not matched to a gene: 6. Germline V gives CDR1 SGHRS, CDR2 YFSETQ. The CDR3 totals 14 residues. The CDR3 is CASSRGGATYEQYF. CDR3 nucleotide sequence: TGCGCCAGCAGCCGAGGGGGCGCCACCTACGAGCAGTACTTC.

The rearrangement uses TRBV9 and TRBJ1-3, with D perhaps matching TRBD1 (6 bases). The V end was cut by 0 bases, the J end by 0 bases, with 16 bases between. This CDR3 spans 18 amino acids. The germline CDR1 and CDR2 sequences are SGDLS and YYNGEE. CDR3 in DNA: TGTGCCAGCAGCGTAGGACAGGCCATTACCCGCTCTGGAAACACCATATATTTT. This codes for CASSVGQAITRSGNTIYF.

The CDR3 here is CASMDRAREKLFF. The DNA for the CDR3 is TGTGCCAGCATGGACAGGGCGCGGGAAAAACTGTTTTTT. The V gene is TRBV12-3 or TRBV12-4, the J gene TRBJ1-4, with TRBD1 identical over 8 bases. V shed 7 bases, J shed 8 bases, and the junction held 6 bases outside the gene matches. This CDR3 is built from 13 residues.

This clone came up once. V gene TRBV2 combines with J gene TRBJ1-1; 8 bases line up with TRBD1. V lost 6 bases to trimming and J lost 4 bases; unmatched junction nucleotides: 7. This CDR3 has 14 residues. Germline CDR1 is SNHLY and CDR2 is FYNNEI. The DNA of the CDR3 is TGTGCCAGCAGCCGACAGGGGTCGGGCACTGAAGCTTTCTTT. This codes for CASSRQGSGTEAFF.

As concerns this clone: The identical CDR3 is also encoded by other nucleotide sequences in the sample. The chain recombines TRBV19 with TRBJ1-1; TRBD1 matches at 9 bases. The trim removed 4 bases at V and 0 bases at J, leaving 0 bases unmatched. Germline assignment: CDR1 LNHDA and CDR2 SQIVND (reference sequence). The CDR3 extends over 14 amino acids. CDR3 sequence (DNA): TGTGCCAGTAGTAGGGACAGGGTGAACACTGAAGCTTTCTTT. This codes for CASSRDRVNTEAFF.

The chain employs TRBV19 and TRBJ1-1; weak D call: TRBD1 (5 bases). The germline V and J ends were trimmed by 5 bases and 10 bases, with 20 bases remaining between them. CDR3 size: 14 residues. Germline V gene lookup returns CDR1 LNHDA and CDR2 SQIVND (reference sequence). The CDR3 protein is CASSPDTQKRVAFF. CDR3 sequence (DNA): TGTGCCAGTAGTCCGGACACCCAGAAGAGAGTAGCTTTCTTT.

The chain links TRBV6-4 to TRBJ1-5; D not certain. The V end lost 6 bases, the J end lost 3 bases, and 12 bases lay between the germline ends. CDR3 length: 14 residues. CDR1 MRHNA and CDR2 SNTAGT come from the germline V gene. The CDR3 nucleotides are TGTGCCAGCAGCCCTGCGGCCACCAATCAGCCCCAGCATTTT. It codes for CASSPAATNQPQHF.

This clone appeared a single time. The V gene is TRBV11-2, the J gene TRBJ2-1, with 7 positions matching TRBD2. With V trimmed by 3 bases and J by 4 bases, 6 bases remained unmatched. Germline CDR1 and CDR2: SGHAT and FQNNGV. This CDR3 is built from 15 residues. CDR3 nucleotides: TGTGCCAGCAGCTTGTCGTCTAGCGGTTACAATGAGCAGTTCTTC. Encoded protein: CASSLSSSGYNEQFF.

The rearrangement joins TRBV2 to TRBJ2-3, with 7 bases that match TRBD2. In germline, CDR1 is SNHLY, CDR2 FYNNEI. The V segment lost 3 bases and the J segment 6 bases; nucleotides outside the gene matches: 6. The CDR3 extends over 14 amino acids. CDR3 amino acids: CASSEGEGLDTQYF. CDR3 coding DNA: TGTGCCAGCAGTGAGGGGGAGGGCCTGGATACGCAGTATTTT.

The count of this clone is one. The chain combines TRBV7-9 with TRBJ1-5; D not certain. CDR3 length: 12 amino acids. The V and J ends lost 1 base and 9 bases respectively, with 7 bases between them. CDR1 SEHNR and CDR2 FQNEAQ come from the germline V gene (reference sequence). The CDR3 DNA is TGTGCCAGCAGCTTAGAACGAGGGCCCCAGCATTTT. It is translated as CASSLERGPQHF. Combining the CDR3 with reference TRBV7-9 and TRBJ1-5 gives the whole variable domain DTGVSQNPRHKITKRGQNVTFRCDPISEHNRLYWYRQTLGQGPEFLTYFQNEAQLEKSRLLSDRFSAERPKGSFSTLEIQRTEQGDSAMYLCASSLERGPQHFGDGTRLSIL.

This clone was counted once. The chain joins TRBV19 to TRBJ1-1; TRBD1 is a possible D gene (5 bases). Between the trimmed V and J ends, which lost 7 bases and 1 base, there was a span of 7 bases. This CDR3 has 12 residues. CDR1 is LNHDA, CDR2 SQIVND, per germline (reference sequence). The DNA for the CDR3 is TGTGCCAGTACGGGGGGGAACACTGAAGCTTTCTTT. Translated: CASTGGNTEAFF.

A few counts support this clone. The V and J genes are TRBV7-2 and TRBJ2-1, with TRBD2 identical over 9 bases. The junction had 7 bases not matched to a gene; V was cut back by 1 base and J by 6 bases. Per the germline V gene, CDR1 is SGHTA and CDR2 is FQGNSA. CDR3 length: 16 amino acids. CDR3 protein: CASSLVKGREGNEQFF. The CDR3 DNA sequence: TGTGCCAGCAGCTTAGTTAAGGGGCGGGAGGGCAATGAGCAGTTCTTC.

The chain carries TRBV20-1 and TRBJ2-5; the D is unclear. The length of the CDR3 is 10 residues. Germline V gene data show CDR1 as DFQATT and CDR2 as SNEGSKA (reference sequence). Trimming removed 4 bases at V and 5 bases at J, with 5 bases between. The CDR3, as DNA: TGCAGTGCTATTCTGGAGACCCAGTACTTC. Amino acid sequence: CSAILETQYF.

The chain has TRBV12-5 and TRBJ1-1, with unresolved D. Per germline, CDR1 LGHNT and CDR2 FRNRAP. The CDR3 spans 13 residues. V lost 3 bases, J lost 3 bases, and 8 bases lay in between. DNA for the CDR3: TGTGCTAGTGGTTTAACCGGGGACACTGAAGCTTTCTTT. Its translation: CASGLTGDTEAFF.

The CDR3 sequence is CAAGRLLPTDTQYF. The CDR3 DNA sequence: TGTGCCGCGGGCAGACTACTCCCCACAGATACGCAGTATTTT. The rearrangement links TRBV2 to TRBJ2-3, with TRBD2 as a possible D gene (5 bases). Per the germline V gene, CDR1 is SNHLY and CDR2 is FYNNEI. The V end lost 11 bases, the J end lost 2 bases, and 17 bases lay between the germline ends. CDR3 length: 14 amino acids.

The rearrangement joins TRBV3-1 (or the pseudogene TRBV3-2) to TRBJ2-7; D not resolved. Trimming stripped 3 bases from V and 0 bases from J, with 6 bases between. The CDR3 runs 13 residues. CDR1 LGHDT and CDR2 YNNKEL come from the germline V gene (reference sequence). CDR3 DNA sequence: TGTGCCAGCAGCCATCTCCGCTCCTACGAGCAGTACTTC. It specifies CASSHLRSYEQYF.

The chain joins TRBV11-2 to TRBJ2-3, with D perhaps matching TRBD1 (6 bases). The V end lost 5 bases, the J end lost 6 bases, and 9 bases lay between the germline ends. This CDR3 spans 12 amino acids. Germline loops: CDR1 SGHAT, CDR2 FQNNGV. CDR3 bases: TGTGCCAGCAGCCAGGGGATCGATACGCAGTATTTT. Amino acids: CASSQGIDTQYF.

The chain has TRBV30 and TRBJ2-7; 7 bases are shared with TRBD2. The ends lost 0 bases at V and 4 bases at J; junction bases unmatched: 9. In germline, CDR1 is GTSNPN, CDR2 SVGIG (reference sequence). This CDR3 spans 15 amino acids. CDR3 in amino acids: CAWSVLGGSEYEQYF. In nucleotides, the CDR3 is TGTGCCTGGAGTGTACTGGGGGGGAGTGAATACGAGCAGTACTTC.

The chain is built from TRBV5-1 and TRBJ2-7; 8 nucleotides align to TRBD1. Germline CDR1 SGHRS, CDR2 YFSETQ. The CDR3 loop spans 16 amino acids. Trimming at V came to 0 bases and at J to 3 bases, leaving 8 bases not matched to a gene. The chain's CDR3 is CASSLARTGTIYEQYF. The CDR3 region has the DNA TGCGCCAGCAGCTTGGCGAGGACAGGGACAATCTACGAGCAGTACTTC.

V usage is TRBV5-1 and J usage is TRBJ1-2; D call uncertain. The germline gives CDR1 SGHRS, CDR2 YFSETQ. The CDR3 is 14 residues long. V shed 0 bases and J shed 2 bases, with 8 bases lying between them. The CDR3 nucleotides read TGCGCCAGCAGCTTGGACTCTACGAACTATGGCTACACCTTC. Residues: CASSLDSTNYGYTF.

The chain is built from TRBV30 and TRBJ2-7; 7 positions agree with TRBD2. Losses at the gene ends were 5 bases for V and 0 bases for J; bases not matched to a gene: 13. The CDR3 length is 16 residues. CDR1 GTSNPN and CDR2 SVGIG come from the germline V gene (reference sequence). The CDR3 DNA sequence: TGTGCCTGGGATCTGTCTGCAGGCGGGAGCTCCTACGAGCAGTACTTC. Its protein is CAWDLSAGGSSYEQYF. Variable domain in full (rest from reference TRBV30 and TRBJ2-7): SQTIHQWPATLVQPVGSPLSLECTVEGTSNPNLYWYRQAAGRGLQLLFYSVGIGQISSEVPQNLSASRPQDRQFILSSKKLLLSDSGFYLCAWDLSAGGSSYEQYFGPGTRLTVT.